The 13 T cell receptor beta chains presented below share a single source sample, sequenced in a study of blood T cell repertoires in COVID-19. Sequencing used immunoSEQ multiplex PCR; TCRdb keeps in-frame clones, though not all of them. The table has more than 200,000 clones, 85% to 90% seen once. The sequenced material came from PBMCs or T cells enriched from blood (not recorded which). These receptors were obtained from a man aged 35 to 55 who had recovered from COVID-19.

The genes are TRBV28 and TRBJ1-5; D not resolved. This CDR3 has 12 residues. Trimming took 11 bases from V and 2 from J, leaving 10 bases between them. Germline values: CDR1 MDHEN, CDR2 SYDVKM. The CDR3 loop reads CASTAGNQPQHF. CDR3 nucleotide sequence: TGTGCCTCTACGGCGGGCAATCAGCCCCAGCATTTT.

The J gene is TRBJ2-7, the V gene TRBV19, with D perhaps TRBD2 (6 bases). Per the germline V gene, CDR1 is LNHDA and CDR2 is SQIVND (reference sequence). The CDR3 loop spans 11 amino acids. Trimming took 5 bases from V and 6 from J, leaving 8 bases between them. The CDR3 protein is CASSWRGEQYF. CDR3 coding DNA: TGTGCCAGTAGTTGGAGGGGCGAGCAGTACTTC. The variable domain in full, completed from reference TRBV19 and TRBJ2-7, reads DGGITQSPKYLFRKEGQNVTLSCEQNLNHDAMYWYRQDPGQGLRLIYYSQIVNDFQKGDIAEGYSVSREKKESFPLTVTSAQKNPTAFYLCASSWRGEQYFGPGTRLTVT.

The chain combines TRBV5-4 with TRBJ2-5, with D possibly TRBD2 on 5 matching bases. Germline CDR1 SGHNT, CDR2 YYREEE (reference sequence). Deletions cut 0 bases from V and 5 bases from J, with 11 bases between. The CDR3 is 14 residues long. Here the CDR3 DNA reads TGTGCCAGCAGCTTGGCCGGTAGCGAGGAGACCCAGTACTTC. Residues: CASSLAGSEETQYF.

The gene calls are TRBV5-4 and TRBJ2-7, with D possibly TRBD2 on 6 matching bases. V gave up 3 bases and J gave up 7 bases, with 11 bases separating them. Germline CDR1 SGHNT, CDR2 YYREEE (reference sequence). This CDR3 has 12 residues. The CDR3 bases are TGTGCCAGCAGCTCGGCGGCGGGGGAGCAGTACTTC. Its protein is CASSSAAGEQYF. Full variable domain (outside the CDR3, taken from reference TRBV5-4 and TRBJ2-7): ETGVTQSPTHLIKTRGQQVTLRCSSQSGHNTVSWYQQALGQGPQFIFQYYREEENGRGNFPPRFSGLQFPNYSSELNVNALELDDSALYLCASSSAAGEQYFGPGTRLTVT.

The chain employs TRBV30 and TRBJ1-2; 11 bases fit TRBD1. Germline lookup yields CDR1 GTSNPN and CDR2 SVGIG (reference sequence). This CDR3 region has 14 residues. Trimming cost V 1 base and J 8 bases; bases outside gene matches: 6. This chain's CDR3 is CAWSGGQGARGYTF. The CDR3 DNA reads TGTGCCTGGAGTGGAGGACAGGGGGCTAGGGGCTACACCTTC.

The rearrangement links TRBV3-1 (or the pseudogene TRBV3-2) to TRBJ2-1; D not resolved. Trimming pared 2 bases from V and 6 bases from J, leaving 14 bases between. The CDR3 covers 15 residues. The V gene's germline CDR1 is LGHDT and CDR2 YNNKEL (reference sequence). This CDR3 reads CASSQRSHTTNEQFF. DNA of the CDR3: TGTGCCAGCAGCCAACGTAGTCATACCACCAATGAGCAGTTCTTC.

The rearrangement uses TRBV7-9 and TRBJ1-1; TRBD1 is a possible D gene (6 bases). Germline-derived CDR1 and CDR2 are SEHNR and FQNEAQ (reference sequence). The length of the CDR3 is 13 residues. The ends were cut back, 2 bases at V and 4 bases at J, with 8 bases in the middle. CDR3 amino acids: CASSLQGLTEAFF. The CDR3 DNA reads as TGTGCCAGCAGCTTACAGGGGCTCACTGAAGCTTTCTTT.

V and J are TRBV2 and TRBJ1-2; TRBD1 matches 8 bases. Trimming removed 6 bases from V and 7 bases from J; junction bases left unmatched: 4. This CDR3 comprises 12 residues. Looked up from germline, CDR1 is SNHLY and CDR2 is FYNNEI. The CDR3 nucleotides are TGTGCCAGCAGGACCGGACAGGGTGGCTACACCTTC. Translating it yields CASRTGQGGYTF.

CDR3 coding DNA: TGTGCCAGTAGCGAACACGACAGGGGGCTTGGCTATGGCTACACCTTC. It specifies CASSEHDRGLGYGYTF. The chain combines TRBV19 with TRBJ1-2, with TRBD1 matching over 10 bases. This CDR3 spans 16 amino acids. J was trimmed by 4 bases and V by 6 bases; bases with no gene match: 11. In germline, CDR1 is LNHDA, CDR2 SQIVND (reference sequence).

J is TRBJ1-2 and V is TRBV5-1, with 8 nucleotides matching TRBD1. The CDR3 contains 15 residues. V dropped 4 bases and J dropped 5; count of bases not matched to a gene: 10. Per the germline V gene, CDR1 is SGHRS and CDR2 is YFSETQ. This CDR3 reads CASSNPGTGGYGYTF. DNA of the CDR3: TGCGCCAGCAGCAATCCCGGGACAGGTGGTTATGGCTACACCTTC.

This clone was seen a single time. The chain links TRBV4-1 to TRBJ2-5, with 10 bases lining up with TRBD1. Germline V lookup: CDR1 MGHRA, CDR2 YSYEKL. This CDR3 spans 16 amino acids. With 4 bases clipped from V and 2 bases from J, the junction kept 7 bases outside the gene matches. The CDR3 bases are TGCGCCAGCAGCCCGACAGGGGGCTCGTCGCAAGAGACCCAGTACTTC. This sequence encodes CASSPTGGSSQETQYF.

The chain joins TRBV30 to TRBJ1-1, with D hard to call. The germline V and J ends were trimmed by 3 bases and 6 bases, with 14 bases remaining between them. Germline CDR1 is GTSNPN and CDR2 is SVGIG (reference sequence). This CDR3 is 13 amino acids long. This chain's CDR3 is CAWSSGLDAEAFF. The CDR3 DNA is TGTGCCTGGAGCAGTGGCCTAGACGCTGAAGCTTTCTTT.

This clone was seen only once. The chain has TRBV3-1 (or the pseudogene TRBV3-2) and TRBJ1-1, with a tentative D call TRBD1 (6 bases). The CDR3 has 17 residues. Germline CDR1 and CDR2: LGHDT and YNNKEL (reference sequence). With 1 base removed from V and 5 bases from J, the gap between germline ends came to 20 bases. CDR3 amino acids: CASSQGRIGRGGTEAFF. In DNA form, the CDR3 reads TGTGCCAGCAGCCAAGGGAGGATTGGCAGGGGTGGAACTGAAGCTTTCTTT.